This TCR beta chain appears in the sequencing data of a study of cytomegalovirus exposure and HLA in healthy donors. Broader study findings: Cytomegalovirus status was reportedly diagnosed by the classifier with high sensitivity and specificity.

The table lists this clone with a few counts. What it recognizes is unknown. Trimming cost V 5 bases and J 6 bases; bases outside gene matches: 4. The CDR3 is made up of 14 amino acids. The germline V gene encodes CDR1 MNHEY and CDR2 SVGAGI. Sequencing used immunoSEQ multiplex PCR; TCRdb keeps in-frame clones, though not all of them. The data contain around 250,000 clones, around 89% of them singletons. The sequence was obtained from a woman aged 18-35 years in good health and CMV-seronegative. The rearrangement links TRBV6-5 to TRBJ1-5; TRBD1 matches 10 bases. The sequenced sample consisted of PBMCs. In DNA form, the CDR3 reads TGTGCCAGCAGTCGGACAGGGGGAGGTCAGCCCCAGCATTTT. As protein: CASSRTGGGQPQHF.